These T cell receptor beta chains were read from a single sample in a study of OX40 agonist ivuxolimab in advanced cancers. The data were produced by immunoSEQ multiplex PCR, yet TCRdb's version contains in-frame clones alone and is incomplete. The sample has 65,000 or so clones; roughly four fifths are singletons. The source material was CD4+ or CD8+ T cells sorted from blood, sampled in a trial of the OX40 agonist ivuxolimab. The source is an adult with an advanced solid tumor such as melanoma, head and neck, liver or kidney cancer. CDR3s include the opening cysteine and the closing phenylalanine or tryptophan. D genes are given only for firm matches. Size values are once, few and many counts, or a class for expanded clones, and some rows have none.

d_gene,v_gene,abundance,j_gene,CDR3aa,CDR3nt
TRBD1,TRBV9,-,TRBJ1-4,CASSLGQGEGKLFF,TGTGCCAGCAGCCTTGGACAGGGAGAAGGAAAACTGTTTTTT
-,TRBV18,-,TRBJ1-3,CASSPVDISSGNTIYF,TGTGCCAGCTCACCAGTGGATATCAGCTCTGGAAACACCATATATTTT
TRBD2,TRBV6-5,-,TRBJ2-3,CAIGSGRDGNTQYF,TGTGCCATAGGGAGTGGGAGGGATGGAAATACGCAGTATTTT
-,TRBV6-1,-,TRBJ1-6,CASSAGPYNSPLHF,TGTGCCAGCAGTGCAGGGCCCTATAATTCACCCCTCCACTTT
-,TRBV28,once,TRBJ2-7,CASNIVSRGYEQYF,TGTGCCAGCAACATCGTTTCCAGGGGATACGAGCAGTACTTC
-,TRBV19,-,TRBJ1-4,CASSVWAGEVGGFMETNEKLFF,TGTGCCAGTAGTGTTTGGGCAGGGGAGGTCGGGGGTTTCATGGAAACAAATGAAAAACTGTTTTTT
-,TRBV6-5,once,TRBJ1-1,CASSYRDFTEAFF,TGTGCCAGCAGTTACCGGGATTTCACTGAAGCTTTCTTT
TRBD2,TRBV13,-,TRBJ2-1,CASSLRRRGGYNEQFF,TGTGCCAGCAGCTTGCGTCGGCGGGGGGGTTACAATGAGCAGTTCTTC
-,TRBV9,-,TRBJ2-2,CASAVVGDTGELFF,TGTGCCAGCGCAGTAGTAGGGGACACCGGGGAGCTGTTTTTT
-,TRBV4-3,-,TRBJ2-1,CASSQDLDFTEQFF,TGCGCCAGCAGCCAAGATTTAGATTTTACTGAGCAGTTCTTC
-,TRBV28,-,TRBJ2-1,CASSQILTEQFF,TGTGCCAGCAGTCAAATATTGACAGAGCAGTTCTTC
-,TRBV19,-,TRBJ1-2,CATRDQNYGYTF,TGTGCCACCCGAGATCAGAACTATGGCTACACCTTC
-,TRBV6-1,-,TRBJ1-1,CASSELVVGTEAFF,TGTGCCAGCAGTGAATTGGTAGTTGGGACTGAAGCTTTCTTT
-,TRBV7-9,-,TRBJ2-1,CAIPAGESSYNEQFF,TGTGCCATCCCAGCAGGGGAGAGCTCCTACAATGAGCAGTTCTTC
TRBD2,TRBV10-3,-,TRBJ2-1,CAISESIGGGSSYNEQFF,TGTGCCATCAGTGAGTCAATCGGGGGGGGAAGCTCCTACAATGAGCAGTTCTTC
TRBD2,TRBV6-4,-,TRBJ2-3,CASSVSGSADTQYF,TGTGCCAGCAGTGTTAGCGGGAGTGCAGATACGCAGTATTTT
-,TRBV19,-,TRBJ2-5,CASSMLGYSETQYF,TGTGCCAGTAGTATGCTGGGTTATTCAGAGACCCAGTACTTC
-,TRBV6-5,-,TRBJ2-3,CASSYSGVTADTQYF,TGTGCCAGCAGTTACTCGGGGGTTACGGCAGATACGCAGTATTTT
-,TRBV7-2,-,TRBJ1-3,CASSRGASGNTIYF,TGTGCCAGCAGCCGGGGTGCCTCTGGAAACACCATATATTTT
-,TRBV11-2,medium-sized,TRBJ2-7,CASSPPAASYEQYF,TGTGCCAGCAGCCCCCCAGCGGCTTCCTACGAGCAGTACTTC
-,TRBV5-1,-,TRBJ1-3,CASSLGQRGNTIYF,TGCGCCAGCAGCCTCGGACAAAGGGGGAACACCATATATTTT
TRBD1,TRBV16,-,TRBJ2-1,CASSPGQGGNEQFF,TGTGCCAGCAGCCCCGGACAGGGGGGAAATGAGCAGTTCTTC
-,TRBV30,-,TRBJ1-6,CAWSEQARGPLHF,TGTGCCTGGAGTGAACAGGCGAGAGGACCCCTCCACTTT
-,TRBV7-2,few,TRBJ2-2,CASSLSGTGELFF,TGTGCCAGCAGCTTATCAGGGACCGGGGAGCTGTTTTTT
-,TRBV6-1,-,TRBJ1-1,CASSENANTEAFF,TGTGCCAGCAGTGAAAACGCGAACACTGAAGCTTTCTTT
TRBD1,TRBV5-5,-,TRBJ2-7,CASSLTGYEQYF,TGTGCCAGCAGTCTGACAGGGTACGAGCAGTACTTC